Detailed here is one TCR beta chain. No antigen is known for it. One end of the junction varies from germline; a read error may be responsible. Researchers ran the PCR with 60 Vbeta and 13 Jbeta primers. The assay was immunoSEQ multiplex PCR, and TCRdb's table has in-frame clones only and misses some. The sample consists of roughly 180,000 clones, about 80% of them appearing once. The data were taken from a study of cytomegalovirus exposure and HLA in healthy donors. Study-wide results and caveats: Most subjects had HLA-A and HLA-B alleles reportedly predicted accurately by TCR beta sequences. In vitro experiments confirmed that three CMV-associated chains were specific for CMV antigens.

In germline, CDR1 is SSHAT, CDR2 FNYEAQ (reference sequence). The CDR3 has 15 residues. Sequences were obtained from PBMCs. The receptor was isolated from a man between 25 and 39 years old in good health and CMV-seronegative. The V call is TRBV7-7, the J call TRBJ2-1; TRBD1 might be the D (6 bases). The DNA for the CDR3 is TGTGCTAGCAGCTTACCCGCGGACAGCCAGACTAAGCAGTTCTTC. Its translation is CASSLPADSQTKQFF.